The 13 T cell receptor beta chains presented below share a single source sample, sequenced in a study of identical twins. MiXCR, run by TCRdb on the 5' RACE reads, gives a single entry per CDR3 protein. The sample records 1.5 million to 2 million distinct CDR3 sequences, roughly a third being singletons. Source material: cord blood. These receptors were collected from a newborn girl in good health.

The chain couples TRBV10-3 to TRBJ2-7; D is undetermined. The DNA end lines up better with TRBJ2-5; the J call may be wrong. The CDR3 spans 9 residues. Germline V gene lookup returns CDR1 ENHRY and CDR2 SYGVKD. The CDR3 loop reads CAIEETQYF. The CDR3 region has the DNA TGTGCCATCGAGGAGACCCAGTACTTC.

The count of this clonotype is one. This chain links TRBV15 with TRBJ1-1; D gene uncertain. The CDR3 runs to 18 residues. CDR1 LNHNV and CDR2 YYDKDF come from the germline V gene (reference sequence). V shed 0 bases and J shed 5 bases, with 22 bases lying between them. Here the CDR3 reads CATSRDGLWREGRTEAFF. CDR3 DNA sequence: TGTGCCACCAGCAGAGATGGGTTGTGGAGGGAAGGGCGGACTGAAGCTTTCTTT.

The gene calls are TRBV4-2 and TRBJ2-5; 10 bases fit TRBD2. The CDR3 is 15 residues long. The V gene end was trimmed by 5 bases and the J gene end by 3 bases; junction bases not matched to a gene: 6. Germline assignment: CDR1 LGHNA and CDR2 YNFKEQ. CDR3 nucleotides: TGTGCCAGCAGCTCTAGCGGGAGCTGGGAAGAGACCCAGTACTTC. Its protein product is CASSSSGSWEETQYF.

The gene calls are TRBV6-2 or TRBV6-3 and TRBJ1-1; 9 positions match TRBD1. Germline loops: CDR1 MNHEY, CDR2 SVGEGT. The CDR3 has 14 amino acids. V trimming: 5 bases; J trimming: 13 bases; junction bases outside the gene matches: 14. The CDR3 DNA follows: TGTGCCAGCAGTACCCCCTCCCGGACAGGGGTTCTTTTCTTT. Translation: CASSTPSRTGVLFF.

There are a few counts of this clonotype. V usage is TRBV29-1 and J usage is TRBJ2-3, with TRBD1 as a possible D gene (6 bases). The V gene's germline CDR1 is SQVTM and CDR2 ANQGSEA. The V and J ends lost 1 base and 4 bases respectively, with 12 bases between them. This CDR3 contains 14 residues. The CDR3 reads CSVEGGRGADTQYF. The CDR3 DNA follows: TGCAGCGTTGAAGGGGGGCGAGGGGCAGATACGCAGTATTTT.

There are many counts of this clonotype. This sequence joins TRBV29-1 and TRBJ1-1; D may be TRBD1 (5 bases). CDR1 and CDR2 (germline): SQVTM, ANQGSEA. Trimming pared 3 bases from V and 3 bases from J, leaving 5 bases between. The CDR3 is 11 amino acids. CDR3 protein: CSVDRDTEAFF. DNA of the CDR3: TGCAGCGTTGACAGGGACACTGAAGCTTTCTTT.

The sample holds a few counts of this clonotype. CDR3 sequence reads: CSVEPSGVYNEQFF. DNA for the CDR3: TGCAGCGTTGAACCTAGCGGGGTGTACAATGAGCAGTTCTTC. V is TRBV29-1 and J is TRBJ2-1, with 9 bases aligning to TRBD2. CDR1 is SQVTM, CDR2 ANQGSEA, per germline. The junction had 3 bases not matched to a gene; V was cut back by 2 bases and J by 4 bases. This CDR3 has 14 residues.

The chain joins TRBV7-2 to TRBJ2-5; TRBD2 aligns across 9 bases. V lost 4 bases to trimming and J lost 11 bases; unmatched junction nucleotides: 17. The length of the CDR3 is 16 residues. Germline loops: CDR1 SGHTA, CDR2 FQGNSA. CDR3 DNA sequence: TGTGCCAGCAGCTCCCTTAGCGGGAGTGTCTACAATGAGCAGTACTTC. Its translation is CASSSLSGSVYNEQYF. The whole variable domain, filled in from reference TRBV7-2 and TRBJ2-5, reads GAGVSQSPSNKVTEKGKDVELRCDPISGHTALYWYRQSLGQGLEFLIYFQGNSAPDKSGLPSDRFSAERTGGSVSTLTIQRTQQEDSAVYLCASSSLSGSVYNEQYFGPGTRLLVL.

This clonotype was found a few times. This chain uses TRBV28 with TRBJ1-2; D remains unclear. Between the trimmed V and J ends, which lost 5 bases and 0 bases, there was a span of 13 bases. The CDR3 covers 15 residues. CDR1 MDHEN and CDR2 SYDVKM come from the germline V gene. This CDR3 reads CASSDLGKTNYGYTF. The CDR3 DNA follows: TGTGCCAGCAGTGACCTCGGAAAGACTAACTATGGCTACACCTTC.

CDR3 residues: CASSLETYGRSYNEQFF. The CDR3 DNA reads TGTGCCAGCAGCTTAGAAACGTACGGGAGGTCCTACAATGAGCAGTTCTTC. The chain employs TRBV13 and TRBJ2-1, with TRBD2 matching 7 bases. Trimming cost V 1 base and J 1 base; bases outside gene matches: 7. CDR3 length equals 17 residues. Germline V CDR1 and CDR2: PRHDT, FYEKMQ (reference sequence). Supplemented by reference TRBV13 and TRBJ2-1, the full variable domain reads AAGVIQSPRHLIKEKRETATLKCYPIPRHDTVYWYQQGPGQDPQFLISFYEKMQSDKGSIPDRFSAQQFSDYHSELNMSSLELGDSALYFCASSLETYGRSYNEQFFGPGTRLTVL.

This rearrangement joins TRBV7-6 to TRBJ2-1, with a tentative D call TRBD1 (6 bases). The germline CDR1 and CDR2 sequences are SGHVS and FNYEAQ. Trimming pared 3 bases from V and 8 bases from J, leaving 17 bases between. The CDR3 runs to 15 residues. The CDR3 reads CASSLVGRGIDEQFF. The CDR3 DNA reads TGTGCCAGCAGCTTGGTCGGCAGGGGAATCGATGAGCAGTTCTTC.

The CDR3: CASSRSGTETQYF. The DNA for the CDR3 is TGTGCCAGCAGCCGAAGCGGGACAGAGACCCAGTACTTC. The rearrangement joins TRBV7-2 to TRBJ2-5; TRBD2 matches 7 bases. CDR1 is SGHTA and CDR2 is FQGNSA in the germline V gene. CDR3 length equals 13 residues. Trimming cost V 5 bases and J 4 bases; bases outside gene matches: 4.

This chain links TRBV21-1 with TRBJ2-7; TRBD2, the table's D call, lacks a check against the DNA. TRBV21-1 is a pseudogene segment. The CDR3 extends over 14 amino acids. The CDR3 loop reads CASRGLAHCYEQYF. The CDR3 DNA reads as TGTGCCAGCAGGGGACTAGCTCACTGCTACGAGCAGTACTTC.